This T cell receptor (beta chain) was captured in a study of a mutant IDH1 vaccine in newly diagnosed glioma. Study at large: The treated population exhibited a male proportion of roughly 62%, a female proportion of roughly 38%, and a mean age of about 40 years. Former treatment meant radiotherapy, temozolomide, or both; the majority had gotten both.

Profiled with immunoSEQ multiplex PCR; TCRdb holds only in-frame clones, not every one. The repertoire holds roughly 70,000 clones, with around four fifths as singletons. General study points: A vaccine-induced immune response developed in approximately 94% of the patients.

Germline values: CDR1 SNHLY, CDR2 FYNNEI. The CDR3 runs 15 residues. Deletions cut 7 bases from V and 2 bases from J, with 17 bases between. Note on this clone: As yet, its antigen is unknown.

As for time point: baseline, week 1 (first vaccination visit). Noted treatment: pre-vaccination baseline after standard-of-care therapy. Each donor presented with a new WHO grade 3 or 4 astrocytoma that tested IDH1-mutant and showed ATRX loss. The source was peripheral blood mononuclear cells (PBMCs), collected from a glioma patient treated with radiotherapy, temozolomide or both. This clonotype was sampled from a woman younger than 35 with glioma. Some clones in this sample may be carry-over from other donors' samples. The rearrangement links TRBV2 to TRBJ1-1; tentatively, D is TRBD1 (5 bases). CDR3 sequence (DNA): TGTGCCAGCAATATCCCCCACGGGGCTAACACTGAAGCTTTCTTT. It yields the protein CASNIPHGANTEAFF.